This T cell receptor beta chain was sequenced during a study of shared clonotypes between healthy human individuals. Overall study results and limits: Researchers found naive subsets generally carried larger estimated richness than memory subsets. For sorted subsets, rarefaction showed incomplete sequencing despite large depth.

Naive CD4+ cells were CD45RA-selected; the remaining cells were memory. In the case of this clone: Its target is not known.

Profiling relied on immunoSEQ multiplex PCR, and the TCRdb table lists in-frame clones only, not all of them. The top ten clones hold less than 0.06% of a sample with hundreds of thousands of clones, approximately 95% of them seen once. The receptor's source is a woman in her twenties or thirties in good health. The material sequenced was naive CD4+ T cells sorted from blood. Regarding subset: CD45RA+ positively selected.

The CDR3, as DNA: TGTGCCAGCAGCTTAAGTAGCGGAAGCTCCTACAATGAGCAGTTCTTC. Translated, it gives CASSLSSGSSYNEQFF. This chain links TRBV9 with TRBJ2-1, with a tentative D call TRBD2 (6 bases). V lost 4 bases and J lost 0, with 14 bases in between. Germline CDR1 SGDLS, CDR2 YYNGEE. The CDR3 runs to 16 residues.